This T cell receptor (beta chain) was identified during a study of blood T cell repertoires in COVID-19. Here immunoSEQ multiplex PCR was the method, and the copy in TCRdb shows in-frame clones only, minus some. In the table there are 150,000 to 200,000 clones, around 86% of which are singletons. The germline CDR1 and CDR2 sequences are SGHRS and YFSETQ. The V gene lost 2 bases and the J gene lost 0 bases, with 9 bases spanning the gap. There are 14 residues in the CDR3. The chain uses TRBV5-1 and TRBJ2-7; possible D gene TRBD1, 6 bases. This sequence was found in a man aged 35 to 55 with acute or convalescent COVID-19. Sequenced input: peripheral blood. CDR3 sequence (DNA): TGCGCCAGCAGCTTAAAAGGGGGCTCCTACGAGCAGTACTTC. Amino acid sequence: CASSLKGGSYEQYF.